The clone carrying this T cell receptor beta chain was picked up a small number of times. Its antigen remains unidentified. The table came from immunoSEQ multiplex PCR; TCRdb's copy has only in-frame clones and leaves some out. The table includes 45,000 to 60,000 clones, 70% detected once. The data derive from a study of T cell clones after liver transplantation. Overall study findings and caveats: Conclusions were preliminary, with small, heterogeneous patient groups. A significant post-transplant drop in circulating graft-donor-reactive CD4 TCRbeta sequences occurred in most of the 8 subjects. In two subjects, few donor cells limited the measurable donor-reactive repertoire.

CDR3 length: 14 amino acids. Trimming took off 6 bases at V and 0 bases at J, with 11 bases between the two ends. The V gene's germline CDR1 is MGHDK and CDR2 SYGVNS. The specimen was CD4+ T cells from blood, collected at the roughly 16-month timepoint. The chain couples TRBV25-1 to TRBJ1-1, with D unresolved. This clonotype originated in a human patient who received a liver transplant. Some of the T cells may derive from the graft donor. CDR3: CASSLSSVNTEAFF. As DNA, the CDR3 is TGTGCCAGCAGCCTCAGTAGTGTGAACACTGAAGCTTTCTTT.